A selection of T cell receptor beta chains follows, all from one sample in a study of OX40 agonist ivuxolimab in advanced cancers. Using immunoSEQ multiplex PCR, the repertoire was profiled, and TCRdb retains in-frame clones only, with some absent. Among 90,000 to 100,000 clones listed, approximately 83% were seen once. Material: CD4+ or CD8+ T cells sorted from blood, obtained in a trial of the OX40 agonist ivuxolimab. The receptors here all came from an adult with an advanced solid tumor such as melanoma, head and neck, liver or kidney cancer. Both conserved end residues are part of each CDR3. A D gene is named only where the DNA matches it firmly. Expanded clones are given a class, and other clones once, few, many or no size at all.

TRBV5-4	TRBD1	TRBJ2-7	once	CASSFQGGAYEQYF	TGTGCCAGCAGCTTTCAAGGGGGCGCGTACGAGCAGTACTTC
TRBV28	.	TRBJ2-3	.	CASTTNTDTQYF	TGTGCCAGCACGACTAACACAGATACGCAGTATTTT
TRBV4-3	.	TRBJ2-2	.	CASSPGPNTGELFF	TGCGCCAGCTCCCCGGGCCCGAACACCGGGGAGCTGTTTTTT
TRBV9	TRBD2	TRBJ2-7	.	CASSATGLAGEQYF	TGTGCCAGCAGCGCTACGGGACTAGCGGGCGAGCAGTACTTC
TRBV19	.	TRBJ1-2	.	CASSIVRGNYGYTF	TGTGCCAGTAGTATAGTTAGGGGTAACTATGGCTACACCTTC
TRBV18	.	TRBJ1-4	few	CASSPLQDPTNEKLFF	TGTGCCAGCTCACCACTCCAGGATCCAACTAATGAAAAACTGTTTTTT
TRBV28	TRBD1	TRBJ2-5	many	CASSLGGGQGKTQYF	TGTGCCAGCAGCCTCGGGGGTGGACAGGGAAAGACCCAGTACTTC
TRBV7-9	TRBD1	TRBJ2-1	.	CASSQRQGYNEQFF	TGTGCCAGCAGCCAAAGACAGGGCTACAATGAGCAGTTCTTC
TRBV21-1	.	TRBJ2-5	.	CASSKRETSGQPRETQYF	TGTGCCAGCAGCAAACGGGAGACTAGCGGGCAACCTCGAGAGACCCAGTACTTC
TRBV7-6	TRBD2	TRBJ2-3	.	CASSLAGAGGPMETDTQYF	TGTGCCAGCAGCTTAGCGGGAGCGGGAGGGCCAATGGAGACAGATACGCAGTATTTT